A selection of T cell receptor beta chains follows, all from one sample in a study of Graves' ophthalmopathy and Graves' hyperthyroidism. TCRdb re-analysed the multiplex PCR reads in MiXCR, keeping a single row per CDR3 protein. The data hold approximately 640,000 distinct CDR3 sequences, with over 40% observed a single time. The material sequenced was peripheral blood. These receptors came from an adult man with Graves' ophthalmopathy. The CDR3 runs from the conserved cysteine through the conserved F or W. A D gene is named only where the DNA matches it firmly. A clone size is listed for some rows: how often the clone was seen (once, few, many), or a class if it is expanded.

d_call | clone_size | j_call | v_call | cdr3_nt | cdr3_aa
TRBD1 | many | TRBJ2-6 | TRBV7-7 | TGTGCCAGCAGCGCAGGACAGGGTAAAGCTGGGGCCAACGTCCTGACTTTC | CASSAGQGKAGANVLTF
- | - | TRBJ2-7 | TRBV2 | TGTGCCAGCAGTTTTCCCCCCGGGATTGTGCGCTTCTACGAGCAGTACTTC | CASSFPPGIVRFYEQYF
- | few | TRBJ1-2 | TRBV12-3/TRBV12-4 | TGTGCCAGCAGTCCCGTTGATAGGGTTATCTATGGCTACACCTTC | CASSPVDRVIYGYTF
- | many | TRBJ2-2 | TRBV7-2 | TGTGCCAGCAGCTTAGGGGCAGGGGTACCGAACACCGGGGAGCTGTTTTTT | CASSLGAGVPNTGELFF
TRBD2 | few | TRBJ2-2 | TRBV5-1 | TGCGCCAGCAGCTTTGCGGGGGACACCGGGGAGCTGTTTTTT | CASSFAGDTGELFF
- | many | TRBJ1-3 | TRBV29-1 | TGCAGCGTTGAAGTACAGGGCAGCTCTGGAAACACCATATATTTT | CSVEVQGSSGNTIYF
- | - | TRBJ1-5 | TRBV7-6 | TGCGCCAGCAGCCAAGTCTCGGGCGGGACCCATAATCAGCCCCAGCATTTT | CASSQVSGGTHNQPQHF
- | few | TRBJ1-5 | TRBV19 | TGTGCCAGTAGTAATACGGACAGATTTAGCAATCAGCCCCAGCATTTT | CASSNTDRFSNQPQHF
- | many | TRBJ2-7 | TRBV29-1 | TGCAGCGTTGAGACCGACAGTCCTTACTCCTACGAGCAGTACTTC | CSVETDSPYSYEQYF
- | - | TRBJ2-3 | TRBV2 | TGTGCCAGCAGTGAGTCCAGCGGGAGCACAGATACGCAGTATTTT | CASSESSGSTDTQYF
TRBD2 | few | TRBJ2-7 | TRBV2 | TGTGCCAGCACCTTCCCCGGGACTAGCGGGAGGTTGAACGAGCAGTACTTC | CASTFPGTSGRLNEQYF
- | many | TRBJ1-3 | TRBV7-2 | TGTGCCAGCAGCCCTTTCCCCGGGGCCTCTGGAAACACCATATATTTT | CASSPFPGASGNTIYF
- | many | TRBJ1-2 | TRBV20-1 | TGCAGTGTAGGTCCCTATGGCTACACCTTC | CSVGPYGYTF
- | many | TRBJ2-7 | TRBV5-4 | TGTGCCAGCACCCTCCGAGGCCGGGGGCTGGGAGAGCAGTACTTC | CASTLRGRGLGEQYF
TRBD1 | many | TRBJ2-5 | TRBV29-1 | TGCAGCGTTGATAAGGGACAGGGGGCTCTAGAGACCCAGTACTTC | CSVDKGQGALETQYF
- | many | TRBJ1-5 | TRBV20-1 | TGCAGTGCTAGCCCCCGGGGTCAGCCCCAGCATTTT | CSASPRGQPQHF
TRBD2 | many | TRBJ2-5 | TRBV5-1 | TGCGCCAGCAGCCGCCTAGGGCTAGCGGAACTATCGCGAGAGACCCAGTACTTC | CASSRLGLAELSRETQYF
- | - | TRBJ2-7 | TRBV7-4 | TGTGCCAGCAGCACGGGAGAACAGCCCCAGCAGTACTTC | CASSTGEQPQQYF
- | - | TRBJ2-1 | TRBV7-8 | TGTGCCAGCAGCCCAGCTAGCGTTTTCTCCTACAATGAGCAGTTCTTC | CASSPASVFSYNEQFF
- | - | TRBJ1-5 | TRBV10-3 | TGTGCCATCAGTGCCAACACTAGGGGTACGGGCCATAGCAATCAGCCCCAGCATTTT | CAISANTRGTGHSNQPQHF
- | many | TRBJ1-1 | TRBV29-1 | TGCAGCGTTGAAGGGCCGCAGACAGATACGAACACTGAAGCTTTCTTT | CSVEGPQTDTNTEAFF
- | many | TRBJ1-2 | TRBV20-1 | TGCAGTGCTCCCCTAGGGAACGGTCTCTATGGCTACACCTTC | CSAPLGNGLYGYTF
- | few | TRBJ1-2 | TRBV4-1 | TGCGCCAGCAGCCCCCAGGGAAGGGGATTGGACTATGGCTACACCTTC | CASSPQGRGLDYGYTF
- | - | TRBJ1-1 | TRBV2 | TGTGCCAGCAGGCCGGCAGGGTTCGTGAACACTGAAGCTTTCTTT | CASRPAGFVNTEAFF
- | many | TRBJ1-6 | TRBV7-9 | TGTGCCAGCAGCTCGGGCCTCCGGGAGGGACCCCTCCACTTT | CASSSGLREGPLHF
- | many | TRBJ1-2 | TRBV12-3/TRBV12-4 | TGTGCCAGCAGTTTATTATCAGCAGACAGTGGCTACACCTTC | CASSLLSADSGYTF
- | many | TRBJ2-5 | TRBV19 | TGTGCCAGTAGTATGCAGGCGACTTTCTGGGAGACCCAGTACTTC | CASSMQATFWETQYF
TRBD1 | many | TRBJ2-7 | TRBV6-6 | TGTGCCAGCAGTTATGGGACAGGCAACGAGCAGTACTTC | CASSYGTGNEQYF
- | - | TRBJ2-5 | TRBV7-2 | TGTGCCAGCAGCTTAATGGCAGGGCCGTACTTC | CASSLMAGPYF
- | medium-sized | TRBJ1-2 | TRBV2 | TGTGCCAGCAGTGATCGGCGCTCTGGCTACACCTTC | CASSDRRSGYTF
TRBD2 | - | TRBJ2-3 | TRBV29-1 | TGCAGCGTTGAAAGGAGGGATAGCGGGGACCCAGATACGCAGTATTTT | CSVERRDSGDPDTQYF
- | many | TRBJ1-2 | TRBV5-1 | TGCGCCAGCAGCTTATCCGTGGGGAACTATGGCTACACCTTC | CASSLSVGNYGYTF
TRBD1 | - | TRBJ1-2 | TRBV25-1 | TGTGCCAACAGGGGCGATGGCTACACCTTC | CANRGDGYTF
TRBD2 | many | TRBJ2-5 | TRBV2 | TGTGCCAGCAGTGGGGGACTAGAAGAGACCCAGTACTTC | CASSGGLEETQYF
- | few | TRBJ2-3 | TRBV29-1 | TGCAGCGAGGGCTGGGATGGAGATACGCAGTATTTT | CSEGWDGDTQYF
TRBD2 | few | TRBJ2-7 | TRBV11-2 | TGTGCCAGCAGCTTAGGGGGACTAGCGGGAGGCACCTACGAGCAGTACTTC | CASSLGGLAGGTYEQYF
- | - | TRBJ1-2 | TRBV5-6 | TGTGCCAGCAGCCTTCAGCCTTCTAACTATGGCTACACCTTC | CASSLQPSNYGYTF
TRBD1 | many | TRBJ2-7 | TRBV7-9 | TGTGCCAGCAGCACCTGGACAGGGTCCGAGCAGTACTTC | CASSTWTGSEQYF
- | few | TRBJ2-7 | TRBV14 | TGTGCCAGCAGCCGTAGGGGAATCTACGAGCAGTACTTC | CASSRRGIYEQYF
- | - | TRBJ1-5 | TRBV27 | TGTGCCAGCAGTTTGCGGCAGGGCAAACAGCCCCAGCATTTT | CASSLRQGKQPQHF
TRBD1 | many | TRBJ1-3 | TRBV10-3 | TGTGCCATCAGTGAGGGACGGGGACAGATCTCTGGAAACACCATATATTTT | CAISEGRGQISGNTIYF
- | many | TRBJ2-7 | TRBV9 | TGTGCCAGCAGCCAAGGCTTATCCTACGAGCAGTACTTC | CASSQGLSYEQYF
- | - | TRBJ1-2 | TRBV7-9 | TGTGCCAGCAGCTACCTGACAGGAAACTCTGGCTACACCTTC | CASSYLTGNSGYTF
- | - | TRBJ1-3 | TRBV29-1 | TGCAGCGTTGGTGGGGGATCTGGAAACACCATATATTTT | CSVGGGSGNTIYF
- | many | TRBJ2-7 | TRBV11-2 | TGTGCCAGCAGCACCTTGAAGGGCGGTGAGCACGAGCAGTACTTC | CASSTLKGGEHEQYF
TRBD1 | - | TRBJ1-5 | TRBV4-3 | TGCGCCAGCAGCCAAGCGACAGGGGGGAAGCCCCAGCATTTT | CASSQATGGKPQHF
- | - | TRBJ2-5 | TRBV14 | TGTGCCAGCAGCCAAGCATTTTCAGGCAAGTCGACAGAGACCCAGTACTTC | CASSQAFSGKSTETQYF
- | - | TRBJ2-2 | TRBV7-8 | TGTGCTAGAAGCGGTGAGGAGAACACCGGGGAGCTGTTTTTT | CARSGEENTGELFF
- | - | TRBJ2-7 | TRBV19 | TGTGCCAGTAGTTCCGGCCCAGACACGAGGCCCTACGAGCAGTACTTC | CASSSGPDTRPYEQYF
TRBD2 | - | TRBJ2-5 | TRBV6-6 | TGTGCCAGCAGTTACGGGGGGGGAAGTGGTGAGACCCAGTACTTC | CASSYGGGSGETQYF
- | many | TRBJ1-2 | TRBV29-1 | TGCAGCGCCGCATTACAGGAAATCTATGGCTACACCTTC | CSAALQEIYGYTF